Below are 22 T cell receptor beta chains sequenced from a single sample in a study of cytomegalovirus exposure and HLA in healthy donors. PCR primers comprised 60 Vbeta and 13 Jbeta primers. The assay was immunoSEQ multiplex PCR, and TCRdb's table has in-frame clones only and misses some. The data hold about 97,000 clones, with around 80% observed a single time. The specimen was PBMCs. These TCRs come from a male donor in good health and CMV-seropositive.

The V gene is TRBV2, the J gene TRBJ1-2, with 7 bases matching TRBD1. Germline V lookup: CDR1 SNHLY, CDR2 FYNNEI. The CDR3 spans 13 residues. V shed 10 bases, J shed 6 bases, and the junction held 11 bases outside the gene matches. The CDR3: CAIWTGLRDGYTF. The CDR3 DNA reads TGTGCCATTTGGACAGGCCTAAGGGATGGCTACACCTTC.

The J gene is TRBJ1-4, the V gene TRBV29-1; 8 nucleotides agree with TRBD1. The CDR3 loop spans 14 amino acids. V gave up 6 bases and J gave up 1 base; unmatched junction bases: 4. Germline V gene lookup returns CDR1 SQVTM and CDR2 ANQGSEA. The CDR3 coding sequence is TGCAGCGTAACTACAGGGGGAACTAATGAAAAACTGTTTTTT. Translating it yields CSVTTGGTNEKLFF.

V usage is TRBV20-1 and J usage is TRBJ1-1, with D unresolved. The CDR3 loop spans 11 amino acids. V was clipped by 6 bases and J by 0 bases, with 5 bases between them. CDR1 and CDR2 from the germline V gene are DFQATT and SNEGSKA (reference sequence). CDR3: CSAPLNTEAFF. CDR3 in DNA: TGCAGTGCCCCTTTGAACACTGAAGCTTTCTTT.

This chain uses TRBV6-5 with TRBJ1-4; 11 bases fit TRBD1. The CDR3 has 15 residues. Germline CDR1 is MNHEY and CDR2 is SVGAGI. The J segment lost 7 bases and the V segment lost 6 bases, leaving 7 bases of the junction unmatched. The chain's CDR3 is CASSSPGTGGEKLFF. The DNA of the CDR3 is TGTGCCAGCAGCTCACCCGGGACAGGGGGTGAAAAACTGTTTTTT.

J is TRBJ2-7 and V is TRBV7-6, with unresolved D. Germline CDR1 is SGHVS and CDR2 is FNYEAQ. CDR3 length: 14 amino acids. V lost 5 bases, J lost 3 bases, and 14 bases lay in between. DNA for the CDR3: TGTGCCAGCAGCCCTCCCTGGGCCAGCTACGAGCAGTACTTC. Residues: CASSPPWASYEQYF. The whole variable domain, filled in from reference TRBV7-6 and TRBJ2-7, reads GAGVSQSPRYKVTKRGQDVALRCDPISGHVSLYWYRQALGQGPEFLTYFNYEAQQDKSGLPNDRFSAERPEGSISTLTIQRTEQRDSAMYRCASSPPWASYEQYFGPGTRLTVT.

The chain joins TRBV19 to TRBJ1-1; possibly TRBD1 for D (5 bases). This CDR3 spans 13 amino acids. The V end lost 6 bases, the J end lost 8 bases, and 16 bases lay between the germline ends. Germline V lookup: CDR1 LNHDA, CDR2 SQIVND (reference sequence). The CDR3 is CASRDGAAREAFF. In DNA, the CDR3 is TGTGCCAGTAGGGATGGGGCGGCGAGAGAAGCTTTCTTT.

The chain recombines TRBV18 with TRBJ2-7; TRBD2 is a possible D gene (6 bases). The CDR3 is made up of 16 amino acids. CDR1 KGHSH and CDR2 LQKENI come from the germline V gene. Trimming shortened V by 2 bases and J by 7 bases, and 21 bases separated the two germline ends. The CDR3 loop reads CASSPASRVRREEQYF. DNA of the CDR3: TGTGCCAGCTCACCAGCATCTAGGGTCCGGCGGGAAGAGCAGTACTTC.

The chain couples TRBV5-8 to TRBJ1-5; possibly TRBD1 for D (5 bases). The CDR3 length is 15 residues. Germline lookup yields CDR1 SGHTS and CDR2 YDEGEE. V lost 7 bases to trimming and J lost 2 bases, with 16 bases between them. The CDR3 spells CASSLTGGGNQPQHF. CDR3 bases: TGTGCCAGCTCCTTAACCGGAGGGGGCAATCAGCCCCAGCATTTT. Together with reference TRBV5-8 and TRBJ1-5, the CDR3 gives the full variable domain: EAGVTQSPTHLIKTRGQQATLRCSPISGHTSVYWYQQALGLGLQFLLWYDEGEERNRGNFPPRFSGRQFPNYSSELNVNALELEDSALYLCASSLTGGGNQPQHFGDGTRLSIL.

The chain is built from TRBV12-5 and TRBJ2-1, with D possibly matching TRBD2 (6 bases). Between the trimmed V and J ends, which lost 0 bases and 5 bases, there was a span of 14 bases. CDR3 size: 16 residues. CDR1 and CDR2 from the germline V gene are LGHNT and FRNRAP. The CDR3 DNA reads TGTGCTAGTGGTTTGGTGAGGATTAGCGGCCACAATGAGCAGTTCTTC. Translating gives CASGLVRISGHNEQFF.

In regard to this clone: Within the sample, other DNA sequences also encode this same CDR3. The chain is built from TRBV5-1 and TRBJ2-7, with a possible D match to TRBD2 (6 bases). CDR1 is SGHRS and CDR2 is YFSETQ in the germline V gene. Trimming left V 2 bases short and J 1 base short, with 16 bases between. The CDR3 has 16 residues. The CDR3 DNA reads as TGCGCCAGCAGCTTACCCGTGGGGGGAATTTCCTACGAGCAGTACTTC. It translates to CASSLPVGGISYEQYF.

This sequence joins TRBV29-1 and TRBJ2-5, with a tentative D call TRBD1 (7 bases). From germline, CDR1 is SQVTM and CDR2 ANQGSEA. CDR3 length: 12 residues. Trimming removed 8 bases from V and 4 bases from J, with 14 bases in between. This CDR3 is CSIVRGVETQYF. Written as DNA, the CDR3 is TGCAGCATAGTCAGGGGGGTAGAGACCCAGTACTTC.

The chain uses TRBV4-1 and TRBJ1-5; no definite D call. This CDR3 comprises 16 residues. Between the trimmed V and J ends, which lost 0 bases and 0 bases, there was a span of 9 bases. Germline V gives CDR1 MGHRA, CDR2 YSYEKL. DNA for the CDR3: TGCGCCAGCAGCCAAGAGCTCCGGTATAGCAATCAGCCCCAGCATTTT. It yields the protein CASSQELRYSNQPQHF.

This chain links TRBV9 with TRBJ2-1; the D gene is possibly TRBD2 (5 bases). The CDR3 extends over 12 amino acids. Germline-derived CDR1 and CDR2 are SGDLS and YYNGEE. The germline V and J ends were trimmed by 4 bases and 6 bases, with 8 bases remaining between them. In DNA form, the CDR3 reads TGTGCCAGCAGCCAAAGCGGCAATGAGCAGTTCTTC. It codes for CASSQSGNEQFF.

V is TRBV6-6 and J is TRBJ2-3, with D perhaps matching TRBD1 (5 bases). The V gene lost 7 bases and the J gene lost 3 bases, with 11 bases spanning the gap. Germline CDR1 and CDR2: MNHNY and SVGAGI (reference sequence). This CDR3 region has 13 residues. The CDR3 DNA sequence: TGTGCCAGCATAAGGGGAACTACAGATACGCAGTATTTT. Its protein product is CASIRGTTDTQYF.

This sequence joins TRBV27 and TRBJ1-1; D remains unclear. The CDR3 sequence is 13 residues long. Germline CDR1 is MNHEY and CDR2 is SMNVEV (reference sequence). Trimming shortened V by 4 bases and J by 1 base, and 7 bases separated the two germline ends. This CDR3 reads CASSSDKNTEAFF. The CDR3 DNA sequence: TGTGCCAGCAGTTCCGACAAGAACACTGAAGCTTTCTTT.

This chain uses TRBV2 with TRBJ1-5; D gene unclear. Germline V CDR1 and CDR2: SNHLY, FYNNEI. V shed 5 bases and J shed 5 bases, with 10 bases lying between them. CDR3 size: 13 residues. CDR3 sequence (DNA): TGTGCCAGCAGTCGTCAGAAAGATCAGCCCCAGCATTTT. It codes for CASSRQKDQPQHF. The whole variable domain, remainder taken from reference TRBV2 and TRBJ1-5, is EPEVTQTPSHQVTQMGQEVILRCVPISNHLYFYWYRQILGQKVEFLVSFYNNEISEKSEIFDDQFSVERPDGSNFTLKIRSTKLEDSAMYFCASSRQKDQPQHFGDGTRLSIL.

The table lists this clone with a few counts. This chain uses TRBV6-5 with TRBJ1-2; D is perhaps TRBD1 (6 bases). Germline lookup yields CDR1 MNHEY and CDR2 SVGAGI. CDR3 length equals 14 residues. The V gene lost 6 bases and the J gene lost 7 bases, with 18 bases spanning the gap. CDR3 sequence reads: CASSWEAGGLGYTF. The DNA of the CDR3 is TGTGCCAGCAGCTGGGAAGCCGGGGGGCTTGGCTACACCTTC.

V is TRBV2 and J is TRBJ2-7; D is possibly TRBD1 (6 bases). The V end was cut by 3 bases, the J end by 4 bases, with 13 bases between. Per germline, CDR1 SNHLY and CDR2 FYNNEI. This CDR3 contains 14 residues. In DNA, the CDR3 is TGTGCCAGCAGTGACCCCGGACAGATGTACGAGCAGTACTTC. Translating it yields CASSDPGQMYEQYF.

This chain joins TRBV6-6 and TRBJ1-2, with TRBD1 identical over 7 bases. J lost 6 bases, V lost 7 bases, and 8 bases had no gene match. This CDR3 is built from 13 residues. The germline V gene has CDR1 MNHNY and CDR2 SVGAGI (reference sequence). Here the CDR3 DNA reads TGTGCCAGCACCTTGGGACAGCCAGATGGCTACACCTTC. Amino acids: CASTLGQPDGYTF.

This clone was picked up one time. The CDR3 sequence: CASTRGQTNYGYTF. CDR3 DNA sequence: TGTGCCAGCACCAGGGGACAGACAAACTATGGCTACACCTTC. The chain links TRBV5-4 to TRBJ1-2; 7 bases agree with TRBD1. The CDR3 is 14 amino acids. The junction had 7 bases not matched to a gene; V was cut back by 6 bases and J by 2 bases. In germline, CDR1 is SGHNT, CDR2 YYREEE (reference sequence).

The chain combines TRBV19 with TRBJ2-5, with TRBD1 matching over 8 bases. Losses at the gene ends were 3 bases for V and 5 bases for J; bases not matched to a gene: 5. Germline-derived CDR1 and CDR2 are LNHDA and SQIVND (reference sequence). The CDR3 runs 14 residues. The CDR3 nucleotides read TGTGCCAGTAGTATCACAGGGGGAGATGAGACCCAGTACTTC. Its translation is CASSITGGDETQYF. The full variable domain, with the rest looked up from reference TRBV19 and TRBJ2-5, is DGGITQSPKYLFRKEGQNVTLSCEQNLNHDAMYWYRQDPGQGLRLIYYSQIVNDFQKGDIAEGYSVSREKKESFPLTVTSAQKNPTAFYLCASSITGGDETQYFGPGTRLLVL.

This chain joins TRBV4-3 and TRBJ1-1, with D possibly matching TRBD1 (6 bases). Trimming cost V 0 bases and J 1 base, with 6 bases left between them. The CDR3 loop spans 14 amino acids. Germline V gives CDR1 LGHNA, CDR2 YSLEER. The CDR3 coding sequence is TGCGCCAGCAGCCAAGAGACAGGGAACACTGAAGCTTTCTTT. This sequence encodes CASSQETGNTEAFF.